A single sample is the source of the 22 T cell receptor beta chains below, sequenced in a study of vaccination and CD4 T cells after COVID-19. The antigens these receptors bind are not known. As for treatment: approximately 10-day PBMC culture with coronavirus spike peptide pools or control peptides (ViraFEST assay). Oncomine TCR Beta short-read sequencing was applied to DNA from cultured CD4+ T cells. TCRdb re-called the PCR reads through MiXCR, storing one row per CDR3 protein. The table has about 15,000 distinct CDR3 sequences, roughly 50% seen once. This specimen was CD4+ T cells from blood, cultured in vitro, taken before SARS-CoV-2 vaccination. The source is a human donor who had recovered from COVID-19.

The chain couples TRBV7-9 to TRBJ2-7; D may match TRBD1 or TRBD2 (5 bases each). The V end was cut by 5 bases, the J end by 2 bases, with 13 bases between. From germline, CDR1 is SEHNR and CDR2 FQNEAQ (reference sequence). The CDR3 is 14 amino acids. For the CDR3, the DNA is TGTGCCAGCAGCCCGGGACGGGCCCCCTACGAGCAGTACTTC. Translating it yields CASSPGRAPYEQYF.

This sequence joins TRBV7-9 and TRBJ2-5; perhaps TRBD2 as D (5 bases). Per the germline V gene, CDR1 is SEHNR and CDR2 is FQNEAQ (reference sequence). Trimming left V 0 bases short and J 4 bases short, with 12 bases between. The CDR3 loop spans 15 amino acids. In DNA form, the CDR3 reads TGTGCCAGCAGCTTAGCCCGGGAATTAGTAGAGACCCAGTACTTC. Its protein product is CASSLARELVETQYF.

The chain carries TRBV6-2 or TRBV6-3 and TRBJ2-7; tentative D call: TRBD1 (5 bases). The germline gives CDR1 MNHEY, CDR2 SVGEGT. Trimming left V 7 bases short and J 0 bases short, with 16 bases between. The length of the CDR3 is 15 residues. CDR3 residues: CASTSTDPPSYEQYF. The DNA of the CDR3 is TGTGCCAGCACCTCGACAGATCCTCCCTCCTACGAGCAGTACTTC.

This clonotype was detected only a few times. V gene TRBV11-2 combines with J gene TRBJ2-5; 12 bases are a match to TRBD1. Germline V CDR1 and CDR2: SGHAT, FQNNGV. V trimming: 4 bases; J trimming: 5 bases; junction bases outside the gene matches: 8. The CDR3 runs to 16 residues. The CDR3 reads CASSSPGTGGFETQYF. CDR3 sequence (DNA): TGTGCCAGCAGCTCCCCCGGGACAGGGGGCTTTGAGACCCAGTACTTC.

Only a few counts were recorded for this clonotype. The V call is TRBV6-1, the J call TRBJ2-3; 10 bases are a match to TRBD2. CDR3 length: 14 amino acids. Germline loops: CDR1 MNHNS, CDR2 SASEGT. The V gene end was trimmed by 10 bases and the J gene end by 4 bases; junction bases not matched to a gene: 8. DNA for the CDR3: TGTGCCACCCGTAGCGGGGGGCCGTCAGATACGCAGTATTTT. Translating gives CATRSGGPSDTQYF.

This rearrangement joins TRBV19 to TRBJ1-2; D ambiguous. V lost 6 bases and J lost 5, with 19 bases in between. CDR3 size: 15 residues. The V gene's germline CDR1 is LNHDA and CDR2 SQIVND (reference sequence). This CDR3 reads CASRNDGAGWYGYTF. In DNA, the CDR3 is TGTGCCAGTAGGAATGATGGAGCCGGATGGTATGGCTACACCTTC.

The rearrangement joins TRBV18 to TRBJ1-2; 7 nucleotides match TRBD1. V shed 5 bases, J shed 2 bases, and the junction held 5 bases outside the gene matches. Germline loops: CDR1 KGHSH, CDR2 LQKENI. The CDR3 runs 14 residues. The CDR3 DNA sequence: TGTGCCAGCTCAGTTCGACAGGGCAACTATGGCTACACCTTC. It is translated as CASSVRQGNYGYTF.

The genes are TRBV27 and TRBJ1-1, with a tentative D call TRBD1 (5 bases). This CDR3 contains 14 residues. The V end lost 0 bases, the J end lost 4 bases, and 9 bases lay between the germline ends. From germline, CDR1 is MNHEY and CDR2 SMNVEV (reference sequence). CDR3 region: CASSLSQGRTEAFF. CDR3 in DNA: TGTGCCAGCAGTTTATCCCAGGGTCGCACTGAAGCTTTCTTT.

The rearrangement links TRBV7-2 to TRBJ2-7; D remains unclear. With 3 bases removed from V and 7 bases from J, the gap between germline ends came to 19 bases. The germline gives CDR1 SGHTA, CDR2 FQGNSA. The CDR3 contains 15 residues. The CDR3 sequence is CASSLSPATPKEQYF. The CDR3 DNA follows: TGTGCCAGCAGCTTGAGTCCAGCCACACCTAAAGAGCAGTACTTC.

This clonotype has just one count. The rearrangement joins TRBV7-2 to TRBJ2-6; 10 positions agree with TRBD1. CDR3 length: 17 residues. Germline values: CDR1 SGHTA, CDR2 FQGNSA. The trim removed 1 base at V and 2 bases at J, leaving 2 bases unmatched. The CDR3 loop reads CASSLEGTGAGANVLTF. The CDR3 DNA reads TGTGCCAGCAGCTTAGAGGGGACAGGGGCTGGGGCCAACGTCCTGACTTTC.

The rearrangement uses TRBV5-1 and TRBJ1-1; tentatively, D is TRBD1 (5 bases). The CDR3 is made up of 15 amino acids. The ends were cut back, 2 bases at V and 0 bases at J, with 11 bases in the middle. Per germline, CDR1 SGHRS and CDR2 YFSETQ. Here the CDR3 reads CASSFGAGMNTEAFF. Written as DNA, the CDR3 is TGCGCCAGCAGCTTCGGGGCCGGGATGAACACTGAAGCTTTCTTT.

The V call is TRBV14, the J call TRBJ1-6; TRBD1 aligns across 8 bases. The germline V gene has CDR1 SGHDN and CDR2 FVKESK. The CDR3 runs 15 residues. The J segment lost 6 bases and the V segment lost 5 bases, leaving 6 bases of the junction unmatched. Here the CDR3 reads CASSVITGGNSPLHF. The CDR3 region has the DNA TGTGCCAGCAGCGTAATTACAGGGGGTAATTCACCCCTCCACTTT.

The V gene is TRBV9, the J gene TRBJ2-2; 11 bases are shared with TRBD1. Germline CDR1 and CDR2: SGDLS and YYNGEE. The J segment lost 3 bases and the V segment lost 3 bases, leaving 4 bases of the junction unmatched. The CDR3 totals 16 residues. CDR3 residues: CASSARTGGDTGELFF. In DNA, the CDR3 is TGTGCCAGCAGCGCCCGGACAGGGGGCGACACCGGGGAGCTGTTTTTT.

The V and J genes are TRBV7-3 and TRBJ2-2; 8 bases map to TRBD1. Trimming took 5 bases from V and 2 from J; bases not matched to a gene: 4. The germline V gene has CDR1 SGHTA and CDR2 FQGTGA. CDR3 length: 15 residues. CDR3 loop: CASSKDRVNTGELFF. As DNA, the CDR3 is TGTGCCAGCAGCAAGGACAGGGTTAACACCGGGGAGCTGTTTTTT. Variable domain in full (rest from reference TRBV7-3 and TRBJ2-2): GAGVSQTPSNKVTEKGKYVELRCDPISGHTALYWYRQSLGQGPEFLIYFQGTGAADDSGLPNDRFFAVRPEGSVSTLKIQRTERGDSAVYLCASSKDRVNTGELFFGEGSRLTVL.

The chain links TRBV7-3 to TRBJ2-1, with a tentative D call TRBD1 (5 bases). The V end lost 5 bases, the J end lost 6 bases, and 17 bases lay between the germline ends. The CDR3 consists of 15 residues. In germline, CDR1 is SGHTA, CDR2 FQGTGA. In nucleotides, the CDR3 is TGTGCCAGCAGCACCAGCGCAGGGCCGGCCAATGAGCAGTTCTTC. This translates into CASSTSAGPANEQFF.

The chain joins TRBV19 to TRBJ2-1; D uncertain. The V end lost 1 base, the J end lost 4 bases, and 11 bases lay between the germline ends. CDR1 LNHDA and CDR2 SQIVND come from the germline V gene (reference sequence). The CDR3 covers 15 residues. CDR3 coding DNA: TGTGCCAGTAGTATAGGGACGAATACGTACAATGAGCAGTTCTTC. Residues: CASSIGTNTYNEQFF.

This chain uses TRBV29-1 with TRBJ2-3, with a possible D match to TRBD2 (7 bases). Per germline, CDR1 SQVTM and CDR2 ANQGSEA. V was pared by 4 bases and J by 6 bases, with 17 bases between. This CDR3 is built from 14 residues. CDR3 nucleotides: TGCAGCGTTGGCGGAGGCGCGGGGGCGGATACGCAGTATTTT. It specifies CSVGGGAGADTQYF.

This clonotype has a handful of counts. This chain uses TRBV19 with TRBJ1-5; D is ambiguous. V lost 5 bases and J lost 0, with 11 bases in between. Germline CDR1 LNHDA, CDR2 SQIVND (reference sequence). The CDR3 sequence is 15 residues long. The CDR3 reads CASSQNSGSNQPQHF. For the CDR3, the DNA is TGTGCCAGTAGTCAGAACAGCGGTAGCAATCAGCCCCAGCATTTT.

This chain links TRBV7-9 with TRBJ1-1; D may be TRBD1 (5 bases). CDR3 size: 15 residues. With 5 bases removed from V and 2 bases from J, the gap between germline ends came to 15 bases. Germline V lookup: CDR1 SEHNR, CDR2 FQNEAQ (reference sequence). CDR3 coding DNA: TGTGCCAGCAGCGGGGCTCCGGTGGCTAACACTGAAGCTTTCTTT. It translates to CASSGAPVANTEAFF.

The genes are TRBV2 and TRBJ2-3; D not certain. The V end lost 1 base, the J end lost 3 bases, and 11 bases lay between the germline ends. The CDR3 sequence is 15 residues long. Germline V CDR1 and CDR2: SNHLY, FYNNEI. CDR3 in DNA: TGTGCCAGCAGTGAAGGGGTAGATAGAACAGATACGCAGTATTTT. Residues: CASSEGVDRTDTQYF.

This chain joins TRBV28 and TRBJ2-2, with D possibly being TRBD2 (6 bases). Between the trimmed V and J ends, which lost 5 bases and 4 bases, there was a span of 20 bases. The CDR3 has 17 residues. CDR1 MDHEN and CDR2 SYDVKM come from the germline V gene. The CDR3 sequence is CASSTFGRRSGTGELFF. The CDR3 coding sequence is TGTGCCAGCAGTACTTTCGGGAGAAGGAGTGGCACCGGGGAGCTGTTTTTT.

The genes are TRBV20-1 and TRBJ2-5, with 12 positions matching TRBD2. This CDR3 has 14 residues. J gave up 5 bases and V 4 bases, and 5 bases lay outside the gene matches. CDR1 is DFQATT and CDR2 is SNEGSKA in the germline V gene (reference sequence). In nucleotides, the CDR3 is TGCAGTGCTACGGCTAGCGGGAGGGTTGAGACCCAGTACTTC. Translating it yields CSATASGRVETQYF.